This T cell receptor (beta chain) was sequenced for a study of control samples from healthy donors and cancer patients. The CDR3 extends over 12 amino acids. The V gene's germline CDR1 is SGHAT and CDR2 FQNNGV. The V and J ends lost 4 bases and 6 bases respectively, with 9 bases between them. TCRdb's table, derived via immunoSEQ multiplex PCR, lists solely in-frame clones and lacks some. The specimen's table records some 180,000 clones. The chain couples TRBV11-2 to TRBJ1-2; D gene uncertain. Sequencing input: blood. The receptor was derived from a young woman in good health. The DNA for the CDR3 is TGTGCCAGCAGCTCCTACAAGGATGGCTACACCTTC. This sequence encodes CASSSYKDGYTF.